Below are 7 T cell receptor beta chains sequenced from a single sample in a study of cytomegalovirus exposure and HLA in healthy donors. 13 Jbeta primers and 60 Vbeta primers were used for the PCR. Only in-frame clones appear in the TCRdb table, and some are missing; sequencing was by immunoSEQ multiplex PCR. Here the sample spans approximately 140,000 clones, about 83% being singletons. The sample consisted of PBMCs. All receptors derive from a man between 40 and 49 years old in good health and CMV-seropositive.

The V and J genes are TRBV10-1 and TRBJ2-1; 10 bases map to TRBD2. This CDR3 region has 15 residues. V dropped 2 bases and J dropped 8; count of bases not matched to a gene: 6. Germline CDR1 and CDR2: WNHNN and SYGVQD (reference sequence). The CDR3 loop reads CASSEASGSDHEQFF. CDR3 nucleotide sequence: TGCGCCAGCAGTGAGGCTAGCGGGAGTGACCATGAGCAGTTCTTC.

This chain uses TRBV7-9 with TRBJ2-7; 13 nucleotides agree with TRBD2. The CDR3 totals 14 residues. Looked up from germline, CDR1 is SEHNR and CDR2 is FQNEAQ (reference sequence). V shed 5 bases and J 6 bases; nucleotides not matched to a gene: 4. CDR3 DNA: TGTGCCAGCAGCCGACTAGCGGGAGGACTCGAGCAGTACTTC. It translates to CASSRLAGGLEQYF.

Of note for this clone: The same CDR3 arises from other DNA sequences in this sample as well. This chain uses TRBV4-1 with TRBJ1-2; D is possibly TRBD1 (5 bases). CDR1 and CDR2 (germline): MGHRA, YSYEKL. The V end was cut by 1 base, the J end by 1 base, with 13 bases between. CDR3 length: 16 amino acids. CDR3 nucleotide sequence: TGCGCCAGCAGCCAAGGGAGACAGAGGATTAACTATGGCTACACCTTC. Protein product: CASSQGRQRINYGYTF.

The sample holds one count of this clone. This chain joins TRBV19 and TRBJ2-2, with D maybe TRBD2 (5 bases). The V gene's germline CDR1 is LNHDA and CDR2 SQIVND (reference sequence). This CDR3 has 13 amino acids. The V gene lost 3 bases and the J gene lost 7 bases, with 9 bases spanning the gap. The CDR3 loop reads CASSIGIYGELFF. The CDR3 nucleotides are TGTGCCAGTAGTATCGGGATATACGGGGAGCTGTTTTTT.

The J gene is TRBJ2-7, the V gene TRBV6-6, with D hard to call. CDR3 length: 12 residues. Germline lookup yields CDR1 MNHNY and CDR2 SVGAGI (reference sequence). Trimming removed 4 bases from V and 3 bases from J, with 7 bases in between. The CDR3 loop reads CASSSVGYEQYF. In nucleotides, the CDR3 is TGTGCCAGCAGTTCTGTCGGCTACGAGCAGTACTTC.

CDR3: CASSIAGGYTF. The CDR3 DNA sequence: TGTGCCAGTAGTATAGCCGGTGGCTACACCTTC. The V call is TRBV19, the J call TRBJ1-2; D is undetermined. Germline lookup yields CDR1 LNHDA and CDR2 SQIVND (reference sequence). This CDR3 is 11 amino acids long. V was shortened by 1 base and J by 7 bases, with 4 bases between the two germline ends.

This clone came up a few times. Written as DNA, the CDR3 is TGTGCCAGCAGCTTAGGGACAGGGGGTGACTATGGCTACACCTTC. Protein sequence: CASSLGTGGDYGYTF. The rearrangement links TRBV7-8 to TRBJ1-2; 10 positions match TRBD1. Germline-derived CDR1 and CDR2 are SGHVS and FQNEAQ. Trimming took 1 base from V and 3 from J; bases not matched to a gene: 2. The CDR3 extends over 15 amino acids.